These 24 T cell receptor beta chains came from one sample sequenced in a study of CD8 T cells in ankylosing spondylitis. TCRdb used MiXCR to reprocess the 5' RACE reads, holding one entry per CDR3 protein. The sample lists approximately 30,000 distinct CDR3 sequences, about 7.8% seen once, with about 10% in the top ten. What was sequenced was blood, either unsorted or a sorted T cell fraction (not recorded which). The origin of the receptors is a male donor with ankylosing spondylitis or in good health (not recorded which).

This clonotype has a handful of counts. The rearrangement uses TRBV10-3 and TRBJ2-1; 10 bases line up with TRBD2. This CDR3 is built from 19 residues. Looked up from germline, CDR1 is ENHRY and CDR2 is SYGVKD. V was clipped by 3 bases and J by 2 bases; unmatched bases: 13. The CDR3 reads CAISDDKWTSGHTYNEQFF. CDR3 nucleotides: TGTGCCATCAGTGATGACAAGTGGACTAGCGGCCACACCTACAATGAGCAGTTCTTC.

This clonotype was picked up many times. In nucleotides, the CDR3 is TGTGCCAGCAGTGCCTGGGGCGTCCCCCCAAATGAGCAGTTCTTC. This gives the protein CASSAWGVPPNEQFF. The rearrangement links TRBV28 to TRBJ2-1, with a possible D match to TRBD1 (5 bases). V was shortened by 5 bases and J by 7 bases, with 18 bases between the two germline ends. This CDR3 has 15 amino acids. CDR1 and CDR2 (germline): MDHEN, SYDVKM.

This clonotype was seen at least ten times. The chain joins TRBV12-3 or TRBV12-4 to TRBJ2-1, with 7 bases aligning to TRBD2. The CDR3 totals 14 residues. Losses at the gene ends were 3 bases for V and 11 bases for J; bases not matched to a gene: 10. CDR3 sequence reads: CASSLRLAPYKQFF. Here the CDR3 DNA reads TGTGCCAGCAGTTTGCGACTAGCTCCTTATAAGCAGTTCTTC.

This clonotype was picked up many times. The rearrangement uses TRBV5-1 and TRBJ2-1; 8 nucleotides agree with TRBD1. This CDR3 has 14 amino acids. Germline trimming cut 4 bases from V and 6 bases from J; bases unmatched to any gene: 6. The germline V gene has CDR1 SGHRS and CDR2 YFSETQ. DNA of the CDR3: TGCGCCAGCAGCGACCGGACAGGGTTCAATGAGCAGTTCTTC. It codes for CASSDRTGFNEQFF.

This clonotype was detected ten times or more. The V call is TRBV29-1, the J call TRBJ1-2, with a weak D call TRBD1 (5 bases). The CDR3 runs to 15 residues. Trimming took off 2 bases at V and 3 bases at J, with 16 bases between the two ends. Germline V gene sequence: CDR1 SQVTM, CDR2 ANQGSEA. This CDR3 reads CSVERAGKGDYGYTF. Written as DNA, the CDR3 is TGCAGCGTTGAACGGGCAGGGAAAGGAGACTATGGCTACACCTTC.

This clonotype was found many times. The chain employs TRBV7-3 and TRBJ2-2; TRBD2 agrees at 7 bases. Per the germline V gene, CDR1 is SGHTA and CDR2 is FQGTGA. The V segment lost 4 bases and the J segment 5 bases; nucleotides outside the gene matches: 4. The length of the CDR3 is 14 residues. The CDR3 DNA is TGTGCCAGCAGCTCTGGGGGGGGGACCGGGGAGCTGTTTTTT. It is translated as CASSSGGGTGELFF.

This clonotype has ten or more counts. The chain has TRBV29-1 and TRBJ2-5; D is unclear. This CDR3 has 13 amino acids. Per germline, CDR1 SQVTM and CDR2 ANQGSEA. V was shortened by 1 base and J by 5 bases, with 11 bases between the two germline ends. Here the CDR3 reads CSVEGASGETQYF. The CDR3 nucleotides read TGCAGCGTTGAAGGGGCCTCCGGCGAGACCCAGTACTTC.

This clonotype was seen many times. The V and J genes are TRBV27 and TRBJ2-1, with 8 bases matching TRBD2. CDR1 and CDR2 (germline): MNHEY, SMNVEV (reference sequence). There are 15 residues in the CDR3. After removal of 6 bases from V and 4 bases from J, the junction contained 8 bases not matched to a gene. The CDR3 sequence is CASRLTGGPYNEQFF. CDR3 bases: TGTGCCAGCAGACTAACGGGAGGGCCGTACAATGAGCAGTTCTTC.

Ten or more counts support this clonotype. The chain uses TRBV5-4 and TRBJ1-1; tentatively, D is TRBD1 (6 bases). The V end lost 1 base, the J end lost 3 bases, and 25 bases lay between the germline ends. The CDR3 has 19 amino acids. The germline V gene encodes CDR1 SGHNT and CDR2 YYREEE (reference sequence). The CDR3 DNA reads TGTGCCAGCAGCTTGAGGGTTAACAGGGAGCCCGCTAGGGACACTGAAGCTTTCTTT. As protein: CASSLRVNREPARDTEAFF.

In this sample, this clonotype turned up many times. The chain employs TRBV29-1 and TRBJ2-7; D possibly corresponds to TRBD2 (5 bases). Germline assignment: CDR1 SQVTM and CDR2 ANQGSEA. Trimming stripped 3 bases from V and 6 bases from J, with 15 bases between. The CDR3 is made up of 13 amino acids. For the CDR3, the DNA is TGCAGCGTTGAGTTGAGGGTTCGGGGCGAGCAGTACTTC. It yields the protein CSVELRVRGEQYF.

This clonotype was counted ten times or more. The rearrangement joins TRBV20-1 to TRBJ2-1; possibly TRBD2 for D (6 bases). The V gene's germline CDR1 is DFQATT and CDR2 SNEGSKA (reference sequence). V was pared by 6 bases and J by 4 bases, with 16 bases between. The CDR3 length is 14 residues. The CDR3, as DNA: TGCAGTGCAGTTACTAGCTTGGGTTACAATGAGCAGTTCTTC. It codes for CSAVTSLGYNEQFF.

This clonotype occurred many times. The chain recombines TRBV5-1 with TRBJ2-5; TRBD1 might be the D (5 bases). With 0 bases removed from V and 2 bases from J, the gap between germline ends came to 8 bases. This CDR3 has 14 amino acids. Germline-derived CDR1 and CDR2 are SGHRS and YFSETQ. DNA for the CDR3: TGCGCCAGCAGCTTGGGACAGAGACAAGAGACCCAGTACTTC. As protein: CASSLGQRQETQYF.

This clonotype was counted only a few times. The chain is built from TRBV2 and TRBJ2-3; D gene uncertain. Germline CDR1 reads SNHLY; CDR2 reads FYNNEI. The CDR3 covers 14 residues. V lost 6 bases and J lost 2, with 12 bases in between. This chain's CDR3 is CASRSRRTTDTQYF. As DNA, the CDR3 is TGTGCCAGCAGATCAAGACGGACCACAGATACGCAGTATTTT.

This clonotype was observed many times. The junction departs from the called germline gene at one end, perhaps through a read error. J is TRBJ1-1 and V is TRBV10-3; D gene unclear. CDR1 ENHRY and CDR2 SYGVKD come from the germline V gene. The CDR3 totals 14 residues. CDR3 bases: TGTGCCATCAGGGAGTCCGTAGGGTCCACTGAAGCTTTCTTT. It translates to CAIRESVGSTEAFF.

This clonotype was recorded at least ten times. The chain is built from TRBV2 and TRBJ1-5; 7 bases map to TRBD1. V trimming: 6 bases; J trimming: 6 bases; junction bases outside the gene matches: 2. Germline V CDR1 and CDR2: SNHLY, FYNNEI. This CDR3 comprises 12 residues. The CDR3 here is CASRQGSQPQHF. CDR3 nucleotides: TGTGCCAGCAGACAGGGGAGTCAGCCCCAGCATTTT.

This clonotype was recorded at least ten times. The chain employs TRBV27 and TRBJ2-2; no clear D. Trimming took off 2 bases at V and 8 bases at J, with 6 bases between the two ends. The CDR3 is made up of 12 amino acids. Germline values: CDR1 MNHEY, CDR2 SMNVEV (reference sequence). CDR3 sequence reads: CASSLITGELFF. The CDR3 DNA sequence: TGTGCCAGCAGTTTAATCACTGGGGAGCTGTTTTTT.

This clonotype was counted at least ten times. This chain connects TRBV5-5 to TRBJ2-2; D is unclear. Germline V gene sequence: CDR1 SGHKS, CDR2 YYEKEE (reference sequence). The CDR3 has 14 amino acids. The ends were cut back, 2 bases at V and 3 bases at J, with 8 bases in the middle. In DNA form, the CDR3 reads TGTGCCAGCAGCTTCGGACGGGACACCGGGGAGCTGTTTTTT. Its protein product is CASSFGRDTGELFF.

This clonotype has at least ten counts. The V call is TRBV20-1, the J call TRBJ1-1; D gene uncertain. CDR1 and CDR2 (germline): DFQATT, SNEGSKA (reference sequence). Trimming cost V 5 bases and J 0 bases, with 13 bases left between them. This CDR3 contains 14 residues. For the CDR3, the DNA is TGCAGTGCTGTATCACCCGGCTTGAACACTGAAGCTTTCTTT. Amino acid sequence: CSAVSPGLNTEAFF.

The rearrangement links TRBV7-2 to TRBJ2-4; D uncertain. V lost 1 base and J lost 0, with 4 bases in between. The CDR3 runs 14 residues. Germline lookup yields CDR1 SGHTA and CDR2 FQGNSA. The DNA for the CDR3 is TGTGCCAGCAGCTTAGGTGTAGCCAAAAACATTCAGTACTTC. Its protein is CASSLGVAKNIQYF.

The rearrangement links TRBV6-5 to TRBJ2-3; 11 nucleotides agree with TRBD1. The CDR3 runs to 15 residues. Germline assignment: CDR1 MNHEY and CDR2 SVGAGI. J lost 5 bases, V lost 5 bases, and 6 bases had no gene match. CDR3 sequence: CASSTGQGAKDTQYF. The CDR3 DNA is TGTGCCAGCAGTACCGGACAGGGGGCCAAAGATACGCAGTATTTT.

In this sample, this clonotype turned up many times. The chain links TRBV12-3 or TRBV12-4 to TRBJ1-1, with D possibly being TRBD1 (6 bases). The V and J ends lost 8 bases and 1 base respectively, with 14 bases between them. The CDR3 contains 14 residues. CDR3 nucleotide sequence: TGTGCCAGCTACCCCAGGGGTTGGAACACTGAAGCTTTCTTT. This sequence encodes CASYPRGWNTEAFF.

The sample holds many counts of this clonotype. This chain links TRBV15 with TRBJ2-7; D is possibly TRBD2 (6 bases). Germline assignment: CDR1 LNHNV and CDR2 YYDKDF (reference sequence). The CDR3 spans 15 residues. Between the trimmed V and J ends, which lost 2 bases and 3 bases, there was a span of 14 bases. CDR3 in DNA: TGTGCCACCAGCAGATTTAGGACGGAGGGCTACGAGCAGTACTTC. It translates to CATSRFRTEGYEQYF.

The chain carries TRBV29-1 and TRBJ1-4; D is uncertain. The germline V gene has CDR1 SQVTM and CDR2 ANQGSEA. The CDR3 is 14 amino acids. Trimming left V 6 bases short and J 2 bases short, with 13 bases between. The CDR3 here is CSVSRPETNEKLFF. The CDR3 DNA follows: TGCAGCGTCTCCAGGCCTGAGACTAATGAAAAACTGTTTTTT.

This clonotype appeared many times. The chain is built from TRBV18 and TRBJ2-7; D might be TRBD1 or TRBD2, each matching 5 bases. The V end was cut by 5 bases, the J end by 4 bases, with 18 bases between. The length of the CDR3 is 15 residues. CDR1 KGHSH and CDR2 LQKENI come from the germline V gene. The DNA of the CDR3 is TGTGCCAGCTCAGGGACGGAGCTGAGCATGTACGAGCAGTACTTC. Translation gives CASSGTELSMYEQYF.